The present entry profiles one T cell receptor (beta chain) with its context. This entry is derived from a study of OX40 agonist ivuxolimab in advanced cancers. Across the whole study: Dose-escalation patients had hepatocellular carcinoma, melanoma, renal cell or head and neck cancer.

Only in-frame clones appear in the TCRdb table, and some are missing; sequencing was by immunoSEQ multiplex PCR. The sample carries about 20,000 clones, 75% to 95% recorded once. The V segment lost 0 bases and the J segment 7 bases; nucleotides outside the gene matches: 5. The germline V gene encodes CDR1 MNHEY and CDR2 SVGAGI. The CDR3 length is 15 residues. This receptor was identified in an adult with an advanced solid tumor such as melanoma, head and neck, liver or kidney cancer. Sample: CD4+ or CD8+ T cells sorted from blood, taken in a trial of the OX40 agonist ivuxolimab. V and J are TRBV6-5 and TRBJ1-2, with 10 bases identical to TRBD1. The CDR3 loop reads CASSYSDRGVGGYTF. The CDR3, as DNA: TGTGCCAGCAGTTACTCGGACAGGGGGGTAGGTGGCTACACCTTC.